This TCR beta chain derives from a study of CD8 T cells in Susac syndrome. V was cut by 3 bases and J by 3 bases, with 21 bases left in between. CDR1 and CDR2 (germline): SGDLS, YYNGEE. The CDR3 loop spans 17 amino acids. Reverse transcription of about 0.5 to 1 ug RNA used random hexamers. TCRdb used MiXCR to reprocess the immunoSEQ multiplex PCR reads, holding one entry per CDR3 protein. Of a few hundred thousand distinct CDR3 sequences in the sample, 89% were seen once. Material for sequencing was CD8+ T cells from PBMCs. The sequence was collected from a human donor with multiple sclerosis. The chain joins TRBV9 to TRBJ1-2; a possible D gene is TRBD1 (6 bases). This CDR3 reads CASSEGGLPVADYGYTF. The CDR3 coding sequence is TGTGCCAGCAGCGAGGGGGGTCTACCCGTGGCGGACTATGGCTACACCTTC.